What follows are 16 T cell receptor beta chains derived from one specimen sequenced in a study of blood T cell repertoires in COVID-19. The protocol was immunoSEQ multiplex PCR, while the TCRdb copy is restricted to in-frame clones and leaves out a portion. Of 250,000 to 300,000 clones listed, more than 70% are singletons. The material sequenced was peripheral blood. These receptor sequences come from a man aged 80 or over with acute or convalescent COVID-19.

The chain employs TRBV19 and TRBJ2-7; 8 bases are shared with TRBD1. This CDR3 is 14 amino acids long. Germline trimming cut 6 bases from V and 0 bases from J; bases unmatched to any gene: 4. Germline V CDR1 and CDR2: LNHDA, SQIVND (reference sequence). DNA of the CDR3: TGTGCCAGTAGCGGACAGGGAATCTCCTACGAGCAGTACTTC. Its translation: CASSGQGISYEQYF. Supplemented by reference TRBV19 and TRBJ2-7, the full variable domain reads DGGITQSPKYLFRKEGQNVTLSCEQNLNHDAMYWYRQDPGQGLRLIYYSQIVNDFQKGDIAEGYSVSREKKESFPLTVTSAQKNPTAFYLCASSGQGISYEQYFGPGTRLTVT.

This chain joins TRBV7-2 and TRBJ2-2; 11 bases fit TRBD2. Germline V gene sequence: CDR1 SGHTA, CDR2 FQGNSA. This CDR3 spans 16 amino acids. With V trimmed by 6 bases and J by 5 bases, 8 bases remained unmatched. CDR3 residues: CASRQRLAGRTGELFF. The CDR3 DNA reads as TGTGCCAGCAGACAAAGACTAGCGGGAAGGACCGGGGAGCTGTTTTTT.

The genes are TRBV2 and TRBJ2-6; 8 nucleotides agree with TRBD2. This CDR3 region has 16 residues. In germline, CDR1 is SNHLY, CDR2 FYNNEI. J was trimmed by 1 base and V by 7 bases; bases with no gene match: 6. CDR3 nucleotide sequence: TGTGCCAGCACTGCCGGGGGGGCATCTGGGGCCAACGTCCTGACTTTC. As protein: CASTAGGASGANVLTF.

The CDR3 region is CASSVDGKNIQYF. DNA for the CDR3: TGTGCCAGCAGCGTAGACGGGAAAAACATTCAGTACTTC. This sequence joins TRBV9 and TRBJ2-4; no definite D call. Between the trimmed V and J ends, which lost 0 bases and 4 bases, there was a span of 5 bases. The germline gives CDR1 SGDLS, CDR2 YYNGEE. The length of the CDR3 is 13 residues.

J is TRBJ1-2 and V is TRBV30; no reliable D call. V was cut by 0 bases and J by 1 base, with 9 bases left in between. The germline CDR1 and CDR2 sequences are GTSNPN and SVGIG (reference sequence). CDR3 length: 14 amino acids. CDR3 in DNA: TGTGCCTGGAGTGTGGGTAGCGTTAACTATGGCTACACCTTC. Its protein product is CAWSVGSVNYGYTF.

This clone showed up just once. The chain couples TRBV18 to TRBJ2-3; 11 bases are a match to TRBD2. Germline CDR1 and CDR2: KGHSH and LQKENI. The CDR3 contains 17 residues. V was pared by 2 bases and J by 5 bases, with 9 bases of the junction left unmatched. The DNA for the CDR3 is TGTGCCAGCTCACCAGGTCTTAGCGGGGGGGCCGGAGATACGCAGTATTTT. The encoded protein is CASSPGLSGGAGDTQYF.

The DNA for the CDR3 is TGCGCCAGTAATACAGGGAATGGAAACACCATATATTTT. Its protein product is CASNTGNGNTIYF. The J gene is TRBJ1-3, the V gene TRBV5-1, with D perhaps matching TRBD1 (6 bases). Trimming removed 8 bases at V and 3 bases at J, with 12 bases between. The CDR3 consists of 13 residues. Per the germline V gene, CDR1 is SGHRS and CDR2 is YFSETQ.

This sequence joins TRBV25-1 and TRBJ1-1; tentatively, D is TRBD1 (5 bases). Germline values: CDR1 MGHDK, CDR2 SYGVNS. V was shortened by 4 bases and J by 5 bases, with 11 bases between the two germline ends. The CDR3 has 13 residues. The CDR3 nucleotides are TGTGCCAGCAGTGCCCCAGGGTCTACTGAAGCTTTCTTT. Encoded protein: CASSAPGSTEAFF.

The CDR3: CASRHLGTSGYNEQFF. CDR3 nucleotides: TGTGCCAGCAGGCATCTGGGGACTAGCGGGTACAATGAGCAGTTCTTC. The chain joins TRBV11-1 to TRBJ2-1; 12 bases are a match to TRBD2. The CDR3 length is 16 residues. V trimming: 6 bases; J trimming: 4 bases; junction bases outside the gene matches: 7. Looked up from germline, CDR1 is SGHAT and CDR2 is FQDESV (reference sequence).

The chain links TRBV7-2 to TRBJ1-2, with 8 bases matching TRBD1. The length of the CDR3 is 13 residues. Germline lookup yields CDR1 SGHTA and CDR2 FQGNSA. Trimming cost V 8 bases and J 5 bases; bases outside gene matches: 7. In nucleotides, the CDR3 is TGTGCCAGCGGCCCCGGACAGGGTTATGGCTACACCTTC. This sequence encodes CASGPGQGYGYTF.

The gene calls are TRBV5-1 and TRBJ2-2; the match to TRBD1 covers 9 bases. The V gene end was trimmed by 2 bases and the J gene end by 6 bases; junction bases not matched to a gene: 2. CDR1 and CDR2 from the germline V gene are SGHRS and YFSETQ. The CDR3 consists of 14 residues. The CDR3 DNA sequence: TGCGCCAGCAGCTTCGACAGGGGGTCCGGGGAGCTGTTTTTT. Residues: CASSFDRGSGELFF.

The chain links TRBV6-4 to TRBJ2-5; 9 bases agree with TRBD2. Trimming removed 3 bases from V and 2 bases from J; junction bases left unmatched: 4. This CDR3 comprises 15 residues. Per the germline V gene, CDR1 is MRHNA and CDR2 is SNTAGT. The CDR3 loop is CASSEVAGVQETQYF. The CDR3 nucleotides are TGTGCCAGCAGTGAGGTAGCGGGGGTTCAAGAGACCCAGTACTTC.

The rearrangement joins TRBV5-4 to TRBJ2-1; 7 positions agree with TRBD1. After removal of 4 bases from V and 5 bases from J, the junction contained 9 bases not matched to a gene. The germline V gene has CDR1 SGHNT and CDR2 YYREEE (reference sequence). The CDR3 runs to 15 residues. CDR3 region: CASSPGQSGNNEQFF. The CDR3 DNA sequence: TGTGCCAGCAGCCCGGGACAGAGCGGTAACAATGAGCAGTTCTTC.

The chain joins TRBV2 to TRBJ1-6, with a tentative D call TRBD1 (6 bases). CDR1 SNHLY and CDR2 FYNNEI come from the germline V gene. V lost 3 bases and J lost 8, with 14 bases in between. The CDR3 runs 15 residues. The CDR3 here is CASSDGSDSYSPLHF. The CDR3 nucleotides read TGTGCCAGCAGTGACGGGTCGGACAGCTATTCACCCCTCCACTTT.

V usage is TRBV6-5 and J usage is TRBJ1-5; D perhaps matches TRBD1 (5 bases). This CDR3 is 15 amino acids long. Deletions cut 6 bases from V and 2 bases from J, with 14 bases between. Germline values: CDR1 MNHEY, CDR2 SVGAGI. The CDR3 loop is CASRDQGGGNQPQHF. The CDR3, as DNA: TGTGCCAGCAGAGACCAGGGAGGGGGCAATCAGCCCCAGCATTTT.

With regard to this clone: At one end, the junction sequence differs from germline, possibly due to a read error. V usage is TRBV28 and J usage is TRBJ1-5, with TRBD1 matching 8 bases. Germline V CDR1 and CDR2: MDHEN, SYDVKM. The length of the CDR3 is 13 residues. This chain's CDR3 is CAREQGGDQSQHF. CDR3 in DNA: TGTGCCAGGGAACAGGGGGGGGATCAGTCCCAGCATTTT.